The 24 T cell receptor beta chains below come from one sample, sequenced in a study of blood T cell repertoires in COVID-19. Here immunoSEQ multiplex PCR was the method, and the copy in TCRdb shows in-frame clones only, minus some. The sample contains 450,000 to 500,000 clones, around nine tenths of which appear only once. The sample consisted of PBMCs or T cells enriched from blood (not recorded which). These receptors originate from an older woman who had recovered from COVID-19.

The chain combines TRBV15 with TRBJ1-4, with 8 bases fitting TRBD1. The CDR3 totals 16 residues. Germline-derived CDR1 and CDR2 are LNHNV and YYDKDF (reference sequence). V was pared by 4 bases and J by 0 bases, with 4 bases of the junction left unmatched. In DNA form, the CDR3 reads TGTGCCACCAGCAAGGGACAGGCCGCAACTAATGAAAAACTGTTTTTT. Translation gives CATSKGQAATNEKLFF.

As regards this clone: Distinct nucleotide sequences in the sample also encode this CDR3. The chain has TRBV5-1 and TRBJ2-7; D possibly corresponds to TRBD1 (6 bases). Germline V gives CDR1 SGHRS, CDR2 YFSETQ. The CDR3 is 13 amino acids. V lost 1 base and J lost 2, with 7 bases in between. The CDR3 DNA reads as TGCGCCAGCAGCTTGTCAGGGGCCTACGAGCAGTACTTC. This codes for CASSLSGAYEQYF. The variable domain in full, completed from reference TRBV5-1 and TRBJ2-7, reads KAGVTQTPRYLIKTRGQQVTLSCSPISGHRSVSWYQQTPGQGLQFLFEYFSETQRNKGNFPGRFSGRQFSNSRSEMNVSTLELGDSALYLCASSLSGAYEQYFGPGTRLTVT.

The V call is TRBV5-1, the J call TRBJ2-1; D perhaps matches TRBD1 (6 bases). Trimming pared 5 bases from V and 2 bases from J, leaving 11 bases between. Looked up from germline, CDR1 is SGHRS and CDR2 is YFSETQ. This CDR3 is 14 amino acids long. The CDR3 DNA follows: TGCGCCAGCAGGACAGGAACGACCTACAATGAGCAGTTCTTC. This codes for CASRTGTTYNEQFF.

This rearrangement joins TRBV11-2 to TRBJ2-7, with D perhaps TRBD1 (5 bases). Trimming removed 5 bases from V and 0 bases from J, with 11 bases in between. Germline assignment: CDR1 SGHAT and CDR2 FQNNGV. This CDR3 has 14 amino acids. The CDR3: CASSAQVGSYEQYF. The CDR3, as DNA: TGTGCCAGCAGCGCACAGGTGGGCTCCTACGAGCAGTACTTC.

The chain couples TRBV10-1 to TRBJ2-2; no clear D gene. This CDR3 comprises 13 residues. Trimming cost V 8 bases and J 6 bases, with 13 bases left between them. In germline, CDR1 is WNHNN, CDR2 SYGVQD (reference sequence). This chain's CDR3 is CASQRVRAGELFF. Here the CDR3 DNA reads TGCGCCAGCCAACGGGTCCGGGCCGGGGAGCTGTTTTTT.

V is TRBV2 and J is TRBJ2-3; 12 bases match TRBD2. Germline CDR1 and CDR2: SNHLY and FYNNEI. The junction had 5 bases not matched to a gene; V was cut back by 4 bases and J by 9 bases. The CDR3 is 14 residues long. The CDR3 nucleotides read TGTGCCAGCAGTGGGCTAGCGGGGGGGCTAACGCAGTATTTT. It encodes CASSGLAGGLTQYF.

This clone has only a few counts. V and J are TRBV10-3 and TRBJ2-3; a weak D match, TRBD2 (7 bases). The CDR3 extends over 16 amino acids. Trimming left V 4 bases short and J 2 bases short, with 16 bases between. Germline V gene lookup returns CDR1 ENHRY and CDR2 SYGVKD. CDR3 DNA: TGTGCCATCAGTGGTTCCGCGCGGGGGCCCACAGATACGCAGTATTTT. Residues: CAISGSARGPTDTQYF.

The chain's CDR3 is CSVGPGTGIEQYF. CDR3 bases: TGCAGCGTCGGCCCCGGGACAGGGATCGAGCAGTACTTC. This chain uses TRBV29-1 with TRBJ2-7; TRBD1 aligns across 9 bases. Germline V lookup: CDR1 SQVTM, CDR2 ANQGSEA. Trimming cost V 6 bases and J 6 bases; bases outside gene matches: 9. The CDR3 has 13 residues.

The gene calls are TRBV6-1 and TRBJ1-2, with unresolved D. The CDR3 has 11 amino acids. Looked up from germline, CDR1 is MNHNS and CDR2 is SASEGT. V lost 0 bases, J lost 14 bases, and 10 bases lay in between. DNA for the CDR3: TGTGCCAGCAGTGAAGCCCGGGCGGGGACCTTC. Protein product: CASSEARAGTF.

The count of this clone is one. The V call is TRBV11-2, the J call TRBJ1-2; TRBD1 might be the D (5 bases). The CDR3 runs to 13 residues. Trimming removed 3 bases at V and 6 bases at J, with 11 bases between. The germline gives CDR1 SGHAT, CDR2 FQNNGV. DNA for the CDR3: TGTGCCAGCAGCTTCTGGGGGGAACATGGCTACACCTTC. It translates to CASSFWGEHGYTF.

V gene TRBV25-1 combines with J gene TRBJ1-3; 10 positions agree with TRBD1. V was pared by 5 bases and J by 5 bases, with 3 bases of the junction left unmatched. The CDR3 contains 14 residues. CDR1 MGHDK and CDR2 SYGVNS come from the germline V gene. Here the CDR3 DNA reads TGTGCCAGCAGTCCGACAGGGGGCCGAAACACCATATATTTT. Translation: CASSPTGGRNTIYF. The variable domain in full, with the rest retrieved from reference TRBV25-1 and TRBJ1-3, is EADIYQTPRYLVIGTGKKITLECSQTMGHDKMYWYQQDPGMELHLIHYSYGVNSTEKGDLSSESTVSRIRTEHFPLTLESARPSHTSQYLCASSPTGGRNTIYFGEGSWLTVV.

This chain joins TRBV19 and TRBJ1-4; TRBD1 agrees at 8 bases. The J segment lost 3 bases and the V segment lost 8 bases, leaving 14 bases of the junction unmatched. The CDR3 sequence is 17 residues long. Germline CDR1 LNHDA, CDR2 SQIVND (reference sequence). The CDR3 loop reads CASRTGPNRLSNEKLFF. The CDR3 region has the DNA TGTGCCAGTCGGACAGGGCCAAACCGTCTGTCTAATGAAAAACTGTTTTTT.

J is TRBJ2-4 and V is TRBV28; maybe TRBD1 (5 bases). The CDR3 contains 15 residues. Trimming removed 6 bases from V and 3 bases from J, with 15 bases in between. Germline CDR1 and CDR2: MDHEN and SYDVKM. CDR3 amino acids: CASSPGSTGKNIQYF. The CDR3 DNA sequence: TGTGCCAGCAGCCCAGGGTCTACGGGCAAAAACATTCAGTACTTC.

The chain links TRBV19 to TRBJ2-2; D perhaps matches TRBD2 (6 bases). Germline V gene sequence: CDR1 LNHDA, CDR2 SQIVND (reference sequence). V lost 5 bases and J lost 4, with 11 bases in between. CDR3 length equals 14 residues. CDR3 protein: CASSGGSATGELFF. CDR3 coding DNA: TGTGCCAGTAGTGGGGGGTCGGCCACCGGGGAGCTGTTTTTT. Complete variable domain (other parts from reference TRBV19 and TRBJ2-2): DGGITQSPKYLFRKEGQNVTLSCEQNLNHDAMYWYRQDPGQGLRLIYYSQIVNDFQKGDIAEGYSVSREKKESFPLTVTSAQKNPTAFYLCASSGGSATGELFFGEGSRLTVL.

This chain joins TRBV12-3 or TRBV12-4 and TRBJ2-2; perhaps TRBD1 as D (5 bases). Trimming cost V 2 bases and J 7 bases, with 8 bases left between them. The length of the CDR3 is 13 residues. For the CDR3, the DNA is TGTGCCAGCAGTTTAAGGGGTGGCGGGGAGCTGTTTTTT. Protein product: CASSLRGGGELFF.

The rearrangement uses TRBV20-1 and TRBJ2-7; D may be TRBD1 (6 bases). The V and J ends lost 7 bases and 5 bases respectively, with 12 bases between them. This CDR3 has 11 residues. Per the germline V gene, CDR1 is DFQATT and CDR2 is SNEGSKA (reference sequence). CDR3 nucleotide sequence: TGCAGTGTCCCGACAGGAGACGAGCAGTACTTC. Protein product: CSVPTGDEQYF.

This chain uses TRBV6-5 with TRBJ1-2; 7 nucleotides align to TRBD1. The length of the CDR3 is 14 residues. From germline, CDR1 is MNHEY and CDR2 SVGAGI. Unmatched junction bases numbered 14, after V lost 8 bases and J lost 8 bases. The CDR3 region is CASGGDSLPEGYTF. CDR3 nucleotide sequence: TGTGCCAGCGGCGGGGACAGCCTCCCCGAGGGCTACACCTTC.

V usage is TRBV28 and J usage is TRBJ1-2; D not certain. The V gene lost 4 bases and the J gene lost 2 bases, with 11 bases spanning the gap. The CDR3 is made up of 14 amino acids. Germline-derived CDR1 and CDR2 are MDHEN and SYDVKM. As DNA, the CDR3 is TGTGCCAGCAGTTCCTTCACGACAAACTATGGCTACACCTTC. It translates to CASSSFTTNYGYTF.

This rearrangement joins TRBV4-1 to TRBJ1-5; weak D call: TRBD1 (6 bases). The CDR3 length is 16 residues. Germline-derived CDR1 and CDR2 are MGHRA and YSYEKL. V was trimmed by 3 bases and J by 0 bases, leaving 12 bases between them. CDR3 nucleotide sequence: TGCGCCAGCAGCCAGGATACAGGGTCTAGCAATCAGCCCCAGCATTTT. This gives the protein CASSQDTGSSNQPQHF.

This clone occurred a few times. The chain combines TRBV4-1 with TRBJ1-1; a possible D gene is TRBD1 (6 bases). V was shortened by 6 bases and J by 0 bases, with 23 bases between the two germline ends. This CDR3 has 18 amino acids. Looked up from germline, CDR1 is MGHRA and CDR2 is YSYEKL. The CDR3 loop reads CASSPFGRGGSMNTEAFF. The CDR3 DNA sequence: TGCGCCAGCAGTCCTTTCGGGAGGGGGGGTTCGATGAACACTGAAGCTTTCTTT.

This chain joins TRBV5-4 and TRBJ2-1; 7 bases fit TRBD1. CDR3 length: 14 residues. The germline V gene encodes CDR1 SGHNT and CDR2 YYREEE (reference sequence). Unmatched junction bases numbered 9, after V lost 4 bases and J lost 8 bases. The CDR3 spells CASSLPTGTDEQFF. The CDR3 DNA is TGTGCCAGCAGCCTTCCGACAGGGACGGATGAGCAGTTCTTC.

V and J are TRBV2 and TRBJ2-2; a weak D match, TRBD2 (5 bases). The germline V gene has CDR1 SNHLY and CDR2 FYNNEI. This CDR3 region has 14 residues. Deletions cut 6 bases from V and 5 bases from J, with 13 bases between. The CDR3 coding sequence is TGTGCCAGCAGCGAGCCCTCGGGAACCGGGGAGCTGTTTTTT. Translated, it gives CASSEPSGTGELFF.

J is TRBJ2-1 and V is TRBV30; TRBD2 matches at 13 bases. Germline CDR1 reads GTSNPN; CDR2 reads SVGIG (reference sequence). Losses at the gene ends were 3 bases for V and 3 bases for J; bases not matched to a gene: 14. The CDR3 is 19 amino acids. The CDR3 DNA reads as TGTGCCTGGAGCGGACGCCCAACTAGCGGGGGGGCTAGCTACAATGAGCAGTTCTTC. Its translation: CAWSGRPTSGGASYNEQFF.

This rearrangement joins TRBV6-5 to TRBJ1-5; D may be TRBD1 (5 bases). Trimming took off 10 bases at V and 5 bases at J, with 15 bases between the two ends. The CDR3 contains 13 residues. CDR1 is MNHEY, CDR2 SVGAGI, per germline. CDR3 DNA sequence: TGTGCCACCCAGGGAGGCCTCTATCAGCCCCAGCATTTT. Its protein product is CATQGGLYQPQHF.